This T cell receptor (beta chain) is from a study of human T cells and chemical hapten exposure (dated by TCRdb to the early 2020s). Turning to the overall study: For sensitization, 2% DPC in acetone was applied to a roughly 2 cm by roughly 2 cm area of upper inner arm skin. Alopecia areata with under or over 50% scalp involvement, alopecia totalis and alopecia universalis were represented in the patient cohort, which was mostly female. Libraries were pooled for sequencing, and variation in per-sample TCR yields was attributed mainly to small differences in library volumes within the pool. Blood samples were taken from patients before sensitization (week 0) and then at 2, 6 and about 24 weeks after DPC sensitization. Patch testing was done on the upper back using Finn chambers containing 0.01% DPC, and results were scored after 6 days according to International Contact Dermatitis Research Group standards. Peripheral blood TCR repertoire changes were tracked in vivo in alopecia patients during primary and secondary sensitization to the hapten diphenylcyclopropenone (DPC). Roughly 30 alopecia patients provided blood for TCR sequencing at one to four time points (pre-sensitization, 2, 6 and 24 weeks). Weekly therapeutic DPC doses were additionally applied to the scalp of patients throughout the roughly 22-week study period.

Library preparation employed RACE. Sequencing instrument: NextSeq 500. During library preparation, unique molecular identifiers were attached to individual cDNA molecules so that TCRs could be counted in a quantitative, reproducible way. For every blood RNA sample, sequencing covered both the TCR alpha and TCR beta chains. The authors processed their data as follows. The median number of TCRs per sample was 95,638, ranging from about 20,000 to 750,000. V, J and CDR3 annotation of the TCR reads was performed with the Decombinator software suite. For PS versus PT1 abundance plots, all samples were subsampled to the same number of TCRs (28,000). TCRs were defined as expanded if absent before sensitization and observed at least eight times at the 2-week time point. The public sequencing data were trimmed at Q25 with fastp and processed into clonotypes with MiXCR by TCRdb, which kept only in-frame beta chains. Every entry covers one CDR3 protein and lists the most common genes and DNA from its rows. The authors' filters were not applied to this entry. The sample table lists fewer than 200,000 distinct CDR3 sequences, approximately 30% of them with a count of one. The ten largest account for roughly 2% of the sample.

The study at large found these results: DPC sensitization did not change how many TCRs were above 1 in 1000 frequency, and no evidence was found of alterations in global repertoire structure. Expanded TCRs formed significantly more large CDR3 similarity clusters than pre-sensitization or healthy control sets, consistent with antigen-driven responses. Because every patient had alopecia, a presumed autoimmune disease, the patients' immune response might differ from that of healthy individuals. After repeated subsampling, changes were observed in the strength of the expansion versus patch-test correlation and in the threshold at which the correlation became significant. A positive correlation was found between the number of PT1 expanded TCRs and patch test score, with significance reached at thresholds 8, 16 and 32 but not 4.

What the time point label conveys for this sample: patch test 3, about 24 weeks after DPC sensitization. The treatment or condition tag for this specimen amounts to: therapeutic diphenylcyclopropenone sensitization with weekly scalp DPC. Blood at each patch-test visit was drawn before the patch test was applied. Patients were considered eligible if aged 18 to 70, diagnosed with alopecia and deemed suitable for DPC therapy, and patients were excluded if pregnant. Total RNA was extracted from unfractionated whole blood that had been collected in Tempus Blood RNA tubes. Ten or more counts support this clonotype. Its antigen remains undetermined. Per-base qualities were not stored, and no clone one base away is much larger. Trimming at the junction amounts to 3 bases on V and 3 bases on J, and the germline ends lie 12 bases apart. Taken from cysteine to phenylalanine, the CDR3 has 13 residues. Just CDR3 DNA is preserved here, 39 bases in frame from base 1. Via the germline V gene, CDR1 is SQVTM and CDR2 ANQGSEA.

This TCR was sampled from a woman under 30 with alopecia areata. Some clones in this sample may be carry-over from other donors' samples. Recombination connected TRBV29-1 to TRBJ2-7; 6 matching bases give a weak D call of TRBD1. Sequencing was performed on whole blood, taken in connection with sensitization to the hapten diphenylcyclopropenone (DPC). The CDR3 region: CSVEGQGNYEQYF. The sequenced DNA: TGCAGCGTTGAGGGTCAGGGGAACTACGAGCAGTACTTC.